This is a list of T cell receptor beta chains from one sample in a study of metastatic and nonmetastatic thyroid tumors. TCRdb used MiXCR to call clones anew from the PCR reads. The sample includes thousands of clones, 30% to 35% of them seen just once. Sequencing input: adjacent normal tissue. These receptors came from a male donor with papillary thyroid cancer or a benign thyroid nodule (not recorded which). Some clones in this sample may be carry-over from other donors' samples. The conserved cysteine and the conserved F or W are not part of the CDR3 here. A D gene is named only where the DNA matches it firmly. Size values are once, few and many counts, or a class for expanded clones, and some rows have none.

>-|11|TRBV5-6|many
ASSSREQETQY
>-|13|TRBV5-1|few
ASSLVGQPNYGYT
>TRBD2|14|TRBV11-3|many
ASSPGGASGSYTQY
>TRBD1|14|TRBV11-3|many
ASSPGGGRTFFGYT
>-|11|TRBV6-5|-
ASTRVTNEKLF
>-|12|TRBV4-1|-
ASQDPTSSYEQY
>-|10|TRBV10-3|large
AIEGLDYGYT
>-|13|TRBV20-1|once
SGGLADGSYNEQF
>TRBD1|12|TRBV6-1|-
ASIGDRGTDTQY
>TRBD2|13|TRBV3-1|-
ASSRLASSYNEQF
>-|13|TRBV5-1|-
ASSLEPGVNTEAF
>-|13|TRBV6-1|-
ASSRTGVFPGEVF
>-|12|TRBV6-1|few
ASSEGRAGNTIY
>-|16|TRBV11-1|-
ASSSGPDSDATNEKLF
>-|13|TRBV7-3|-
ASSLGGPTYNEQF
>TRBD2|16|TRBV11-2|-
ASSLVGLAGGPQETQY
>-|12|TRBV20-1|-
SAKGGTSTDTQY
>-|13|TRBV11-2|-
ASSQQEQAYNEQF
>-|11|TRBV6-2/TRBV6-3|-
AVGDLRNSPLH
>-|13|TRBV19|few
ASRGPQGGSTEAF
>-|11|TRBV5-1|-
ASSPGGGGEAF
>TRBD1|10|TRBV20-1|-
SARQGVREAF
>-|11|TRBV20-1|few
SPRRGSITEAF
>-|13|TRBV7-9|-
ASSLVQAENEKLF
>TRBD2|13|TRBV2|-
ASRGLAGVPGELF
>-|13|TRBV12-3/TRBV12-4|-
ASSTRASFKETQY
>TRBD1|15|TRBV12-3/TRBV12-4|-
ASSPTGGAVGGTEAF
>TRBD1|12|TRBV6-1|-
ASSTSDRAYEQY
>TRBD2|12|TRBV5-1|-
ASSFGGTQETQY
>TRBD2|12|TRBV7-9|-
AIPGQREGTEQF
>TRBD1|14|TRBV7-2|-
ASSLAVTGTNQPQH
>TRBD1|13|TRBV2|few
ASSEVDRKLYGYT
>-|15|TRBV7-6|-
ASSLDVGPEGGNEQF
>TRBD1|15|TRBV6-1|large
ASSSDRVDLANEKLF
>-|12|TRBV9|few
ASTVRQPTYEQY
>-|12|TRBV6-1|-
ASNRLVCTDTQY
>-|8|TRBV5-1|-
ARVPGELF
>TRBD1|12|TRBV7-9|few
ASSSGTGYYEQY
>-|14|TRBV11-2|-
ASSLRGDFSYNEQF
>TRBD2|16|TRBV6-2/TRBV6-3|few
ASSYPKGLAYSYNEQF
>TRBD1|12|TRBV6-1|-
ASQTGEKSSPLH
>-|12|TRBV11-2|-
ASSLDAGNYEQY
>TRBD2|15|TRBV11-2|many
ASSFRAVRGWGGELF
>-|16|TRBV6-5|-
ASSYIPQSPFGRGEAF
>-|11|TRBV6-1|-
ASSLGANYGYT
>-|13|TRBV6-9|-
ASSESSWSPGDLF
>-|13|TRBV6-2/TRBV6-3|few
ASSYCRLYSYEQY
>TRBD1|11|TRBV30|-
AWSVTGADEQY
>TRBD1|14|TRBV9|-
ASSAAPRQGVTEAF
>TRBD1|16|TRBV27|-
ASSGQGGGRDKLYEQY
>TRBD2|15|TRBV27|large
ASSQTSGGVTTGELF
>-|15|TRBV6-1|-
ASSEWWTGQSTDTQY
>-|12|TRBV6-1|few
ASRAGPSNYEQY
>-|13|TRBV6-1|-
ASSEDRYSNQPQH